The clone carrying this TCR beta chain has ten or more counts. From RNA, the CDR3 regions of TCR beta chains were amplified and sequenced. HTBI primers were used in a first-round RT-PCR, which preceded a second-round multiplex PCR. TCRdb fed the multiplex PCR reads into MiXCR, producing one record per CDR3 protein. This table holds about 480,000 distinct CDR3 sequences, about 15% found once. Trimming removed 0 bases at V and 6 bases at J, with 16 bases between. The CDR3 has 16 amino acids. The data stem from a study of Graves' ophthalmopathy and Graves' hyperthyroidism. Study-level background: Upon initial diagnosis and before any treatment, peripheral blood was collected.

The source material was blood. The chain combines TRBV12-3 or TRBV12-4 with TRBJ2-3; weak D call: TRBD2 (7 bases). The sequence was collected from a woman aged 30 to 39 with Graves' ophthalmopathy. CDR3 amino acids: CASSLAGGRLWDTQYF. CDR3 bases: TGTGCCAGCAGTTTAGCGGGGGGGCGGTTGTGGGATACGCAGTATTTT.